The subject of this entry is one T cell receptor (beta chain). This receptor's antigen is unknown. Qualities for individual bases were not recorded, and no much larger clone is one base off. TCRdb records Illumina HiSeq 1500 as the sequencer. TCRdb reprocessed the public reads (quality trimming at Q25 with fastp, clone calling with MiXCR) and kept in-frame beta chains. CDR3 protein duplicates are merged, each entry listing the most common genes and DNA. This sample is represented by hundreds of thousands of distinct CDR3 sequences; under 40% of them were singletons. Roughly 13% of the sample is taken by the ten largest. V lost 2 bases and J lost 3 bases, and the count of bases not matched to a germline gene is 11. CDR3 length: 17 amino acids, cysteine to phenylalanine. Here the CDR3 DNA is all that survives: 51 bases in frame from base 1. Per the germline V gene, MNHNS is the CDR1 and SASEGT is the CDR2.

What this sample's treatment or condition label stands for: in vitro stimulation with specific CMV peptide epitopes to enrich CMV-specific T cells. The data stem from a study of T cell repertoires in cytomegalovirus infection (dated by TCRdb to about 2019). Looking at the study overall: Recently identified HLA-C-restricted CMV epitopes, whose presentation resists viral immunomodulation, were targeted by peptide stimulations together with well-studied HLA-B-restricted epitopes. Donor HLA type was relevant to the analysis, as public TCR beta signatures indicated carriage of CMV infection together with the matching HLA type.

The research as a whole found: In both this cohort and an independent cohort of 350 to 400 donors, the cumulative frequency of public TCR beta family members distinguished carriers of CMV infection plus the relevant HLA type. The ex vivo response was dominated by HLA-C-restricted CMV-specific TCR beta clonotypes, which also provided the single most frequent clonotype in two of eight donors.

The V and J genes are TRBV6-1 and TRBJ1-1, and 8 junctional nucleotides match TRBD1. This clonotype originated in a human donor in good health (CMV status not recorded). Some clones in this sample may be carry-over from other donors' samples. The sequencing used cultured CD8+ T cells from PBMCs, collected from culture after CMV antigen stimulation. The sequenced DNA: TGTGCCAGCAGTGAACCACCGGACAGGGCCGTAGACACTGAAGCTTTCTTT. It specifies CASSEPPDRAVDTEAFF.